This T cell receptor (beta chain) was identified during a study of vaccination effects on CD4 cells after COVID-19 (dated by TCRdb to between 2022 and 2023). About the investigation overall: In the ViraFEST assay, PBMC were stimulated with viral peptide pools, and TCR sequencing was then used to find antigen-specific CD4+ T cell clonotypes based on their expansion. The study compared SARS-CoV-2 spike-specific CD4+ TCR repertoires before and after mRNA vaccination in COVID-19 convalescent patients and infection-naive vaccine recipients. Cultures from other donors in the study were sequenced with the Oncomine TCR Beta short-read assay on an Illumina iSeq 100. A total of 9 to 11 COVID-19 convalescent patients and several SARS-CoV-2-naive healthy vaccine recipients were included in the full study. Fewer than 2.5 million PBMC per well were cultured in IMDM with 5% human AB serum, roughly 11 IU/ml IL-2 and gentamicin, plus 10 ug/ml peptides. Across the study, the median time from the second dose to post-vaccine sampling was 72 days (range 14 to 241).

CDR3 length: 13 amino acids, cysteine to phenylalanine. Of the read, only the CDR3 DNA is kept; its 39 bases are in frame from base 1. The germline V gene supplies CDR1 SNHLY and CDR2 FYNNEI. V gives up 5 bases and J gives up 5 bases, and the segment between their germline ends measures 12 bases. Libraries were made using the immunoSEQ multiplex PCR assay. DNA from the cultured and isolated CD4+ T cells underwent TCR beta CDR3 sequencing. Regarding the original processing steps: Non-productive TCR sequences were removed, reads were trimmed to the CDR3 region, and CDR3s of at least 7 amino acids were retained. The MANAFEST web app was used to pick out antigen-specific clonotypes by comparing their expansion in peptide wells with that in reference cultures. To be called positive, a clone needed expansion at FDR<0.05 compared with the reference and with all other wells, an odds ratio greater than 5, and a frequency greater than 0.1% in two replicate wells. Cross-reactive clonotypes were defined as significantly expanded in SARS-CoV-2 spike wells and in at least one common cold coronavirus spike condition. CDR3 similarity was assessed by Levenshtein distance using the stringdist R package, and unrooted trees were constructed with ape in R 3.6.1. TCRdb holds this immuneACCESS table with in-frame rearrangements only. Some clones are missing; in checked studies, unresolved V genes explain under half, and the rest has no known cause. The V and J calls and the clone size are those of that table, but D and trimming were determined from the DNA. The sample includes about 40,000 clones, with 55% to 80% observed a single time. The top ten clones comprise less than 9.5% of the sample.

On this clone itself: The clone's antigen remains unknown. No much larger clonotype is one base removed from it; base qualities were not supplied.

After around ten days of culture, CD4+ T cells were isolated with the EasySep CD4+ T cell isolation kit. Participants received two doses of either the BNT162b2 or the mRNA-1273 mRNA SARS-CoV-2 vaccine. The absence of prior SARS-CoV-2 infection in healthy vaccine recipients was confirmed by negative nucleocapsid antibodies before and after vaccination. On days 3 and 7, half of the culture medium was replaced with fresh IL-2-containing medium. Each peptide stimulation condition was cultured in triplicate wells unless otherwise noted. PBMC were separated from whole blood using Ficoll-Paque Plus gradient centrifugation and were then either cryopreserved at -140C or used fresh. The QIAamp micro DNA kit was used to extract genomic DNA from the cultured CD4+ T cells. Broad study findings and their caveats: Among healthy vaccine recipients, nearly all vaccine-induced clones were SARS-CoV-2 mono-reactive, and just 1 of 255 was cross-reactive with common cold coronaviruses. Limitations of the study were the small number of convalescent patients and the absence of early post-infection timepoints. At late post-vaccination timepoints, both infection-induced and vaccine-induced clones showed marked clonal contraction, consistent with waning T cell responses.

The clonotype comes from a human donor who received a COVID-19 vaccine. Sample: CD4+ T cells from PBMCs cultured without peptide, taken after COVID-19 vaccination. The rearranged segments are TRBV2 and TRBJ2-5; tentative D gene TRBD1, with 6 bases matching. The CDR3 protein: CASSRGGWETQYF. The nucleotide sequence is TGTGCCAGCAGTCGTGGGGGCTGGGAGACCCAGTACTTC.